This TCR beta chain derives from a study of blood T cell repertoires in COVID-19. Across the whole study: Samples came from the United States, Italy and Spain, spanning acute and convalescent COVID-19. T cells, B-cell-depleted T cells, or PBMCs provided the cDNA or gDNA that served as material.

Sequencing used immunoSEQ multiplex PCR; TCRdb keeps in-frame clones, though not all of them. Of more than 85,000 clones listed, 85% to 95% are singletons. V lost 0 bases to trimming and J lost 1 base; unmatched junction nucleotides: 4. This CDR3 is built from 17 residues. Germline values: CDR1 KGHDR, CDR2 SFDVKD. This sequence originates from a man in his sixties with acute or convalescent COVID-19. Source material: peripheral blood. V and J are TRBV24-1 and TRBJ2-2; 7 bases fit TRBD2. The CDR3 here is CATSDLTAGENTGELFF. As DNA, the CDR3 is TGTGCCACCAGTGATTTGACTGCGGGGGAGAACACCGGGGAGCTGTTTTTT.